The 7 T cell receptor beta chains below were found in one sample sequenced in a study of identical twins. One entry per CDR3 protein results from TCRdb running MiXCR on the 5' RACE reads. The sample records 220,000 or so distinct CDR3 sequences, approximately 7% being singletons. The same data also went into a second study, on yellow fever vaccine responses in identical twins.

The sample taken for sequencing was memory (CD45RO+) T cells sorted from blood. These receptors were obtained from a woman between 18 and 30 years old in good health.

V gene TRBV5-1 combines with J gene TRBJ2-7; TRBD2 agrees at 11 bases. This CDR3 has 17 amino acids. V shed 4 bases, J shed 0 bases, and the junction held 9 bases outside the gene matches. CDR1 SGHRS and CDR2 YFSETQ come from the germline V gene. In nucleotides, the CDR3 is TGCGCCAGCAGCCCGAACGCCCTAGCGGGAGGCTCCTACGAGCAGTACTTC. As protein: CASSPNALAGGSYEQYF.

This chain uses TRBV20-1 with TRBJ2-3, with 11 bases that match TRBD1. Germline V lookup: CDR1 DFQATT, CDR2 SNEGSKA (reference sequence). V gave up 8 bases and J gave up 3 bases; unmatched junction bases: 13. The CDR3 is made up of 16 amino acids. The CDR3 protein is CSFLGPGTGGTDTQYF. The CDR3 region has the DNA TGCAGTTTCTTGGGGCCCGGGACAGGGGGAACAGATACGCAGTATTTT.

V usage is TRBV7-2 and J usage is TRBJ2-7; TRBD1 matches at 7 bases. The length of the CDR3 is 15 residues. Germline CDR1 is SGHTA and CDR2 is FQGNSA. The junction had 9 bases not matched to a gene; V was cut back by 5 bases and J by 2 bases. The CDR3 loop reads CASSRSPTGTYEQYF. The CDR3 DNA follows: TGTGCCAGCAGCCGTAGCCCGACAGGGACCTACGAGCAGTACTTC.

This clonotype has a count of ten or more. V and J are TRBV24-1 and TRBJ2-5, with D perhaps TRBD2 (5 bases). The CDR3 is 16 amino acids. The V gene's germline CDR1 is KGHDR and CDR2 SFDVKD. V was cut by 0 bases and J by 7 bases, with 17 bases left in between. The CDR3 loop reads CATSDLKGDGGLTQYF. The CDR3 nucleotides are TGTGCCACCAGTGATTTGAAGGGTGACGGAGGATTGACCCAGTACTTC.

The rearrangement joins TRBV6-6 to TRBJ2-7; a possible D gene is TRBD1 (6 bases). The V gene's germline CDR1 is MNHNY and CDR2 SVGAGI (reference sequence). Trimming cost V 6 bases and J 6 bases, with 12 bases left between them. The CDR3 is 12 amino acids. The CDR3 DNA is TGTGCCAGCAGAAACAGAGGGGGCGAGCAGTACTTC. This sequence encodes CASRNRGGEQYF.

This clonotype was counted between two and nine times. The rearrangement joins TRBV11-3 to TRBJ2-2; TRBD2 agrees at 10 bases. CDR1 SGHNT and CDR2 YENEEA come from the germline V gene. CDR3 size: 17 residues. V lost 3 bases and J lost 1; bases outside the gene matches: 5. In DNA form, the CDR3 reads TGTGCCAGCAGCTTTGCACTAGCGGGATTGAACACCGGGGAGCTGTTTTTT. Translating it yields CASSFALAGLNTGELFF.

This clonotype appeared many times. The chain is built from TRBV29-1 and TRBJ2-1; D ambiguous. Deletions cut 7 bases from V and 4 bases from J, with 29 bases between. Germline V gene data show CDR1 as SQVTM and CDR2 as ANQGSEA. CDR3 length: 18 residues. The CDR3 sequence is CSAVPGVFGEGNYNEQFF. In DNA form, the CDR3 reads TGCAGCGCCGTCCCTGGGGTATTTGGGGAAGGGAATTACAATGAGCAGTTCTTC.